This T cell receptor (beta chain) was captured in a study of immune heterogeneity within non-small cell lung tumors. The starting template was genomic DNA from bulk tumor, roughly 610 ng per sample. Biopsy collection occurred during surgery, with several far-apart biopsies per primary tumor. Patients underwent curative surgery for non-small cell lung cancer (untreated and newly diagnosed). Everyone who gave samples had just been diagnosed with non-small cell lung cancer and was having surgery with curative intent. General study points: Multiple tumor sites within a patient showed recurrence of identical dominant CDR3 beta clonotypes; site-unique high-frequency clones were present as well. Individual patients' high-frequency T-cell receptor beta clonotypes were largely distinct from one another. Local T-cell clonality correlated moderately but significantly with local tumor mutational burden (R 0.3 to 0.35).

Multiplex PCR with 32 V and 13 J primers amplified TCR beta CDR3. TCRdb called the multiplex PCR reads again in MiXCR, with one record for every CDR3 protein. The sample holds 10,000 to 15,000 distinct CDR3 sequences, 20% to 25% seen once. This clonotype rates as medium-sized. Its antigen is still unknown. This clonotype originated in a man aged 50-59 years with non-small cell lung cancer. The sample comprised lung tumor tissue.

CDR3 nucleotide sequence: TGTGCCAGCAGCTTTATAGGGGATAGCAATCAGCCCCAGCATTTT. This gives the protein CASSFIGDSNQPQHF. This chain joins TRBV7-9 and TRBJ1-5, with D perhaps matching TRBD1 (5 bases). Germline CDR1 is SEHNR and CDR2 is FQNEAQ (reference sequence). The CDR3 spans 15 residues. The V and J ends lost 3 bases and 0 bases respectively, with 9 bases between them.